The present TCR beta chain was sequenced within a study of T cell changes during pregnancy in multiple sclerosis. Sequencing used immunoSEQ multiplex PCR; TCRdb keeps in-frame clones, though not all of them. The sample has 35,000 to 45,000 clones, 75% to 95% seen once. The sample in question was CD4+ T cells from peripheral blood mononuclear cells, obtained in the second trimester of pregnancy. This TCR was sampled from a female donor in good health, enrolled as a control in a pregnancy study.

In DNA, the CDR3 is TGTGCCTGGAGAGGACAGGGGACGAACACTGAAGCTTTCTTT. Its protein is CAWRGQGTNTEAFF. The J gene is TRBJ1-1, the V gene TRBV30; 9 nucleotides agree with TRBD1. The CDR3 covers 14 residues. The J segment lost 1 base and the V segment lost 3 bases, leaving 3 bases of the junction unmatched. Germline loops: CDR1 GTSNPN, CDR2 SVGIG (reference sequence).